The present TCR beta chain was sequenced within a study of identical twins. Findings and limits, study-wide: Reduced insertions were recorded for abundant cord blood beta clonotypes, with no such pattern in memory repertoires.

This clonotype turned up a few times. Its antigen is as yet unknown. One entry per CDR3 protein, called by TCRdb with MiXCR from the 5' RACE reads. The table has about 520,000 distinct CDR3 sequences, roughly 21% seen once. CDR3 length equals 16 residues. Germline-derived CDR1 and CDR2 are LNHNV and YYDKDF (reference sequence). The V and J ends lost 3 bases and 6 bases, in that order; junction bases with no gene match: 10. This sample was shared with a second study, whose subject was T cells expressing NK-cell markers. From that study: In the group of eight sequenced donors, seven were HCMV-seropositive and one was seronegative.

The J gene is TRBJ1-5, the V gene TRBV15; 8 bases align to TRBD1. Specimen: CD4+ T cells sorted from blood. The receptor's source is a woman in her late teens or twenties in good health. The CDR3 loop reads CATSRRTGRPGQPQHF. CDR3 in DNA: TGTGCCACCAGCAGGAGGACAGGGCGCCCCGGTCAGCCCCAGCATTTT.